A single sample gave rise to the 25 T cell receptor beta chains below, sequenced in a study of regulatory T cells in long-lasting Graves disease. Indicated time point: newly diagnosed GD, antithyroid drugs for less than 3 months. With RNA extracted from PBMCs as input, the TCR library was made. Both iRepertoire HTBI primers and Arm-PCR of CDR3 regions were used to build the TCR beta libraries. TCRdb reanalysed the multiplex PCR reads using MiXCR and keeps one entry per CDR3 protein. Of a few hundred thousand distinct CDR3 sequences listed, more than 15% are singletons. These data were also reused for a study on T cells in Graves' hyperthyroidism and ophthalmopathy.

The sequencing used peripheral blood mononuclear cells (PBMCs), collected at new diagnosis, from a patient treated with antithyroid drugs. These receptors were taken from a woman aged 30 to 39 with Graves disease.

The rearrangement uses TRBV9 and TRBJ2-2; unclear D gene. CDR1 and CDR2 (germline): SGDLS, YYNGEE. V was trimmed by 3 bases and J by 3 bases, leaving 12 bases between them. The CDR3 is made up of 15 amino acids. The CDR3 sequence: CASSALTVDTGELFF. The CDR3 DNA is TGTGCCAGCAGCGCCTTAACGGTGGACACCGGGGAGCTGTTTTTT.

This clonotype has at least ten counts. V is TRBV7-2 and J is TRBJ2-4, with D maybe TRBD2 (5 bases). Germline V gene lookup returns CDR1 SGHTA and CDR2 FQGNSA. V dropped 1 base and J dropped 4 bases, with 11 bases sitting between them. This CDR3 region has 15 residues. The CDR3 reads CASSLGPPGKNIQYF. The CDR3, as DNA: TGTGCCAGCAGCTTAGGTCCACCGGGGAAAAACATTCAGTACTTC.

This clonotype has at least ten counts. V usage is TRBV3-1 and J usage is TRBJ2-1; TRBD1 or TRBD2 may be the D gene (6 bases each). Per germline, CDR1 LGHDT and CDR2 YNNKEL (reference sequence). V was cut by 3 bases and J by 8 bases, with 8 bases left in between. CDR3 size: 12 residues. Here the CDR3 reads CASSHGGHEQFF. The CDR3 DNA reads TGTGCCAGCAGCCATGGGGGGCATGAGCAGTTCTTC.

Of note for this clonotype: A much larger clone differs by one base, so this may be a read error. The chain is built from TRBV10-3 and TRBJ2-7, with D hard to call. Germline loops: CDR1 ENHRY, CDR2 SYGVKD. The CDR3 has 14 residues. The V and J ends lost 4 bases and 2 bases respectively, with 12 bases between them. DNA of the CDR3: TGTGCCATCAGTGCGGCCGTGGGGACCTACGAGCAGTACTTC. Translated, it gives CAISAAVGTYEQYF.

This clonotype was recorded at least ten times. The CDR3 DNA reads as TGTGCCAGCAGCATGGGACAGGGGTTGGTCTACGAGCAGTACTTC. It translates to CASSMGQGLVYEQYF. This chain uses TRBV6-1 with TRBJ2-7, with 10 bases matching TRBD1. This CDR3 has 15 amino acids. V lost 6 bases, J lost 3 bases, and 8 bases stayed unmatched. Germline CDR1 MNHNS, CDR2 SASEGT.

This clonotype has a count of ten or more. The chain carries TRBV11-2 and TRBJ2-2; D is possibly TRBD2 (5 bases). This CDR3 comprises 13 residues. CDR1 SGHAT and CDR2 FQNNGV come from the germline V gene. Between the trimmed V and J ends, which lost 8 bases and 0 bases, there was a span of 7 bases. The CDR3 sequence: CASRTSNTGELFF. The CDR3 DNA is TGTGCCAGCCGGACTTCGAACACCGGGGAGCTGTTTTTT.

The table lists this clonotype with a few counts. The chain joins TRBV20-1 to TRBJ2-3, with TRBD1 matching over 9 bases. The V and J ends lost 3 bases and 5 bases, in that order; junction bases with no gene match: 12. Germline CDR1 reads DFQATT; CDR2 reads SNEGSKA (reference sequence). This CDR3 spans 16 amino acids. The chain's CDR3 is CSARIIPGQGLDTQYF. The DNA of the CDR3 is TGCAGTGCTAGGATTATTCCGGGACAGGGATTAGATACGCAGTATTTT.

The rearrangement joins TRBV9 to TRBJ2-7; TRBD1 agrees at 8 bases. With V trimmed by 4 bases and J by 3 bases, 12 bases remained unmatched. The CDR3 runs to 16 residues. CDR1 and CDR2 from the germline V gene are SGDLS and YYNGEE. The CDR3 protein is CASSFRLTGVIYEQYF. The CDR3 nucleotides are TGTGCCAGCAGCTTCCGCCTGACAGGGGTTATCTACGAGCAGTACTTC.

This clonotype has more than one count but fewer than ten. This chain uses TRBV10-3 with TRBJ1-1, with TRBD1 matching over 9 bases. Germline assignment: CDR1 ENHRY and CDR2 SYGVKD. The length of the CDR3 is 14 residues. V lost 6 bases, J lost 6 bases, and 8 bases stayed unmatched. Here the CDR3 DNA reads TGTGCCATCAGGGGGACAGGGATTGTTTCTGAAGCTTTCTTT. Encoded protein: CAIRGTGIVSEAFF.

V and J are TRBV5-5 and TRBJ2-3, with TRBD1 identical over 8 bases. The CDR3 extends over 20 amino acids. The germline V gene has CDR1 SGHKS and CDR2 YYEKEE (reference sequence). The ends lost 4 bases at V and 2 bases at J; junction bases unmatched: 21. CDR3 in DNA: TGTGCCAGCAGCAACAGGGGGAAGGGACCCCACTCGCGGGTCACAGATACGCAGTATTTT. Its protein is CASSNRGKGPHSRVTDTQYF.

The genes are TRBV6-1 and TRBJ2-3; 9 bases align to TRBD2. V gave up 6 bases and J gave up 3 bases; unmatched junction bases: 10. The CDR3 is 16 amino acids. Germline CDR1 and CDR2: MNHNS and SASEGT. CDR3 DNA sequence: TGTGCCAGCAGCCCCTTGCTAGCGGGGCGGACAGATACGCAGTATTTT. Its translation is CASSPLLAGRTDTQYF.

The table lists this clonotype with many counts. The V gene is TRBV20-1, the J gene TRBJ2-3; 8 nucleotides match TRBD2. CDR1 DFQATT and CDR2 SNEGSKA come from the germline V gene (reference sequence). With 8 bases clipped from V and 2 bases from J, the junction kept 3 bases outside the gene matches. The CDR3 totals 12 residues. The CDR3 sequence: CSPAGVTDTQYF. CDR3 bases: TGCAGTCCAGCGGGGGTCACAGATACGCAGTATTTT.

J is TRBJ2-2 and V is TRBV10-2, with 8 bases aligning to TRBD1. The germline CDR1 and CDR2 sequences are WSHSY and SAAADI. The CDR3 is made up of 15 amino acids. The J segment lost 4 bases and the V segment lost 0 bases, leaving 1 base of the junction unmatched. CDR3 region: CASSESTGVTGELFF. The DNA of the CDR3 is TGCGCCAGCAGTGAGTCGACAGGGGTCACCGGGGAGCTGTTTTTT.

This clonotype was observed a few times. The chain couples TRBV4-1 to TRBJ1-3; D unresolved. Germline CDR1 and CDR2: MGHRA and YSYEKL. The CDR3 covers 14 residues. The ends were cut back, 8 bases at V and 7 bases at J, with 18 bases in the middle. CDR3 DNA: TGCGCCAGCTCATACGGATATGCGGGGAACACCATATATTTT. It yields the protein CASSYGYAGNTIYF.

This clonotype was detected ten times or more. This chain links TRBV18 with TRBJ2-3; TRBD2 aligns across 8 bases. The V gene end was trimmed by 0 bases and the J gene end by 3 bases; junction bases not matched to a gene: 8. The CDR3 spans 17 residues. Germline V CDR1 and CDR2: KGHSH, LQKENI. The CDR3 bases are TGTGCCAGCTCACCACCCCCCGCGGGGGGCGGTACAGATACGCAGTATTTT. Amino acids: CASSPPPAGGGTDTQYF. Based on the CDR3 plus reference TRBV18 and TRBJ2-3, the full variable domain is NAGVMQNPRHLVRRRGQEARLRCSPMKGHSHVYWYRQLPEEGLKFMVYLQKENIIDESGMPKERFSAEFPKEGPSILRIQQVVRGDSAAYFCASSPPPAGGGTDTQYFGPGTRLTVL.

This chain joins TRBV27 and TRBJ2-1, with D perhaps being TRBD1 or TRBD2 (7 bases each). This CDR3 has 14 residues. Trimming left V 7 bases short and J 7 bases short, with 17 bases between. The germline V gene has CDR1 MNHEY and CDR2 SMNVEV (reference sequence). In DNA form, the CDR3 reads TGTGCCAGCACCCCCAGGGGGGGGTGGAATGAGCAGTTCTTC. Amino acids: CASTPRGGWNEQFF.

This clonotype showed up just a few times. This may be a read error, as it is one base from a much larger clone. This chain uses TRBV20-1 with TRBJ1-2; 7 bases line up with TRBD1. Germline V gene lookup returns CDR1 DFQATT and CDR2 SNEGSKA (reference sequence). This CDR3 is built from 12 residues. With 3 bases clipped from V and 7 bases from J, the junction kept 5 bases outside the gene matches. The DNA of the CDR3 is TGCAGTGCTAGTCAGGGGGGCGGTGGCTACACCTTC. It specifies CSASQGGGGYTF.

This clonotype was seen many times. The genes are TRBV7-2 and TRBJ1-1; D ambiguous. V gave up 1 base and J gave up 7 bases, with 7 bases separating them. In germline, CDR1 is SGHTA, CDR2 FQGNSA. This CDR3 contains 12 residues. DNA for the CDR3: TGTGCCAGCAGCTTAGTTCCTAGTGAAGCTTTCTTT. Amino acids: CASSLVPSEAFF.

The chain uses TRBV29-1 and TRBJ2-2; possible D gene TRBD2, 5 bases. The CDR3 covers 14 residues. The germline gives CDR1 SQVTM, CDR2 ANQGSEA. V dropped 4 bases and J dropped 0 bases, with 9 bases sitting between them. CDR3: CSVVTRTNTGELFF. CDR3 sequence (DNA): TGCAGCGTTGTAACTAGGACGAACACCGGGGAGCTGTTTTTT.

This clonotype was seen repeatedly, ten times or more. The V and J genes are TRBV20-1 and TRBJ1-1, with no clear D. The CDR3 sequence is 12 residues long. The V end lost 4 bases, the J end lost 10 bases, and 16 bases lay between the germline ends. Per the germline V gene, CDR1 is DFQATT and CDR2 is SNEGSKA (reference sequence). The CDR3 protein is CSAKIGAEGAFF. The DNA for the CDR3 is TGCAGTGCTAAGATAGGTGCTGAGGGAGCTTTCTTT.

On this clonotype: Given a much more abundant clone one base away, this may be a read error. CDR3 protein: CSAWTGDLVSYNEQFF. The CDR3 DNA is TGCAGTGCTTGGACAGGGGACTTAGTGTCCTACAATGAGCAGTTCTTC. The chain links TRBV20-1 to TRBJ2-1; 9 bases map to TRBD1. The germline V gene encodes CDR1 DFQATT and CDR2 SNEGSKA (reference sequence). V shed 5 bases, J shed 1 base, and the junction held 9 bases outside the gene matches. CDR3 length equals 16 residues.

This clonotype was found many times. The rearrangement links TRBV20-1 to TRBJ1-2; no reliable D call. Deletions cut 5 bases from V and 2 bases from J, with 9 bases between. Germline V CDR1 and CDR2: DFQATT, SNEGSKA (reference sequence). The CDR3 spans 12 residues. CDR3 region: CSAGYSNYGYTF. The CDR3 bases are TGCAGTGCTGGTTATAGCAACTATGGCTACACCTTC.

There are many counts of this clonotype. The chain combines TRBV7-2 with TRBJ1-1; D not resolved. Germline V gene sequence: CDR1 SGHTA, CDR2 FQGNSA. CDR3 length: 17 residues. The V end was cut by 5 bases, the J end by 1 base, with 20 bases between. DNA of the CDR3: TGTGCCAGCAGCCCCCGAGGCTTGGAGGGTCGGAACACTGAAGCTTTCTTT. Protein sequence: CASSPRGLEGRNTEAFF.

This clonotype showed up many times. This CDR3 is CSVDRQGANYGYTF. In DNA form, the CDR3 reads TGCAGCGTTGATCGGCAGGGGGCGAACTATGGCTACACCTTC. This chain links TRBV29-1 with TRBJ1-2; the match to TRBD1 covers 8 bases. CDR1 is SQVTM, CDR2 ANQGSEA, per germline. V gave up 3 bases and J gave up 2 bases; unmatched junction bases: 5. The CDR3 spans 14 residues.

This clonotype was counted ten times or more. The J gene is TRBJ2-2, the V gene TRBV2; TRBD2 matches 12 bases. This CDR3 region has 15 residues. Germline V gives CDR1 SNHLY, CDR2 FYNNEI. Germline trimming cut 4 bases from V and 3 bases from J; bases unmatched to any gene: 0. The CDR3 reads CASSGTSGDTGELFF. CDR3 bases: TGTGCCAGCAGTGGGACTAGCGGGGACACCGGGGAGCTGTTTTTT.